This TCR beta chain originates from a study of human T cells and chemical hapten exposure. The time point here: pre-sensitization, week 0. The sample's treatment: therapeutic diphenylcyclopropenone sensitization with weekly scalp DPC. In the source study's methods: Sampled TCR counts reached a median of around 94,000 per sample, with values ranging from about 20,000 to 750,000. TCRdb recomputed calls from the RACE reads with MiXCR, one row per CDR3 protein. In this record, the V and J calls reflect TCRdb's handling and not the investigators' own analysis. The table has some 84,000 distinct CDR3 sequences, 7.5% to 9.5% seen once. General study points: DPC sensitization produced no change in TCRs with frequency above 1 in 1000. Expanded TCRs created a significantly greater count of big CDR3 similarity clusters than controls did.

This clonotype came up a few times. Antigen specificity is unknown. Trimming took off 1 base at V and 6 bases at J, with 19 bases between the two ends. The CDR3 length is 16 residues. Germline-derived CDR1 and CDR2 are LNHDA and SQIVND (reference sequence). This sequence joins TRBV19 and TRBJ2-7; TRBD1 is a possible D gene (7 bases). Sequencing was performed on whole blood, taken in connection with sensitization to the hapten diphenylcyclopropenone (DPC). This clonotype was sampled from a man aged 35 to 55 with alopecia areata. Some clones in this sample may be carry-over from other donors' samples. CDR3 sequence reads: CASSIAGEGAQREQYF. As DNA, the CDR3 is TGTGCCAGTAGTATAGCGGGAGAGGGGGCGCAACGCGAGCAGTACTTC.